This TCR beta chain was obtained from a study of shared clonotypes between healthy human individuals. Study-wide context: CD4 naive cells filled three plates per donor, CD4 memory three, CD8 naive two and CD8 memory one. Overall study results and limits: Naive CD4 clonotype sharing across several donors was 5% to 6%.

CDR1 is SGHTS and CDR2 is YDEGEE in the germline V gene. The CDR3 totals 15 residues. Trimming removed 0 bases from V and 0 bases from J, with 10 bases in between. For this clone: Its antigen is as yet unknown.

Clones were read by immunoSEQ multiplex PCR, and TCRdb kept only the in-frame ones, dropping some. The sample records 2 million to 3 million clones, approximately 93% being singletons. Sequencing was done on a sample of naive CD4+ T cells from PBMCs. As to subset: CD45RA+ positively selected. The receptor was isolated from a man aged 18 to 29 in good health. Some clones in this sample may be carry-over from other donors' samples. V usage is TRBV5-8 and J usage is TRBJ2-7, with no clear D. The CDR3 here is CASSLGGSSSYEQYF. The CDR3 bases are TGTGCCAGCAGCTTGGGGGGTAGCAGCTCCTACGAGCAGTACTTC. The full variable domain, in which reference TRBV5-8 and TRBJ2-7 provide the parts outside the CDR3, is EAGVTQSPTHLIKTRGQQATLRCSPISGHTSVYWYQQALGLGLQFLLWYDEGEERNRGNFPPRFSGRQFPNYSSELNVNALELEDSALYLCASSLGGSSSYEQYFGPGTRLTVT.